This T cell receptor (beta chain) stems from a study of regulatory T cells in long-lasting Graves disease. Study-level results: Analyses excluded thyroid tissue, covering peripheral blood alone.

Comment on this clonotype: Its target is unknown.

The time point here: newly diagnosed GD, antithyroid drugs for less than 3 months. Researchers made the TCR library from RNA that was extracted from PBMCs. The ends lost 4 bases at V and 6 bases at J; junction bases unmatched: 10. From germline, CDR1 is SGHDN and CDR2 FVKESK. The CDR3 consists of 15 residues. Combining iRepertoire HTBI primers with Arm-PCR of CDR3 regions, the authors built TCR beta libraries. From the multiplex PCR reads, TCRdb called clonotypes with MiXCR, one entry per CDR3 protein. The sample yields 540,000 or so distinct CDR3 sequences, roughly 13% seen once. This sample also belongs to another study, concerning T cells in Graves' hyperthyroidism and ophthalmopathy.

The sequencing used peripheral blood mononuclear cells (PBMCs), collected at new diagnosis, from a patient treated with antithyroid drugs. The receptor was derived from a man aged 30 to 45 with Graves disease. V and J are TRBV14 and TRBJ2-7; 9 positions agree with TRBD1. The CDR3 nucleotides are TGTGCCAGCAGCCCACATGACGGGACAGGGCTCGAGCAGTACTTC. This codes for CASSPHDGTGLEQYF.